This TCR beta chain was sequenced during a study of T-cell reconstitution after alpha-beta-depleted transplantation in children. Unique molecular identifiers were built into the TCRbeta library. A single record per CDR3 protein comes from TCRdb applying MiXCR to the PCR reads. Here the sample spans roughly 220,000 distinct CDR3 sequences, around 9.7% being singletons. The germline V gene has CDR1 SGHRS and CDR2 YFSETQ. The CDR3 loop spans 14 amino acids. The germline V and J ends were trimmed by 0 bases and 5 bases, with 9 bases remaining between them. This clonotype has ten or more counts. Specimen: PBMCs from the stem cell graft donor, collected from the stem cell graft. This clonotype was sampled from a human donor who donated a stem cell graft to a child with SCID. The rearrangement links TRBV5-1 to TRBJ2-1; D may be TRBD1 or TRBD2 (5 bases each). CDR3 in amino acids: CASSLVRGDNEQFF. DNA for the CDR3: TGCGCCAGCAGCTTGGTCAGAGGGGACAATGAGCAGTTCTTC.